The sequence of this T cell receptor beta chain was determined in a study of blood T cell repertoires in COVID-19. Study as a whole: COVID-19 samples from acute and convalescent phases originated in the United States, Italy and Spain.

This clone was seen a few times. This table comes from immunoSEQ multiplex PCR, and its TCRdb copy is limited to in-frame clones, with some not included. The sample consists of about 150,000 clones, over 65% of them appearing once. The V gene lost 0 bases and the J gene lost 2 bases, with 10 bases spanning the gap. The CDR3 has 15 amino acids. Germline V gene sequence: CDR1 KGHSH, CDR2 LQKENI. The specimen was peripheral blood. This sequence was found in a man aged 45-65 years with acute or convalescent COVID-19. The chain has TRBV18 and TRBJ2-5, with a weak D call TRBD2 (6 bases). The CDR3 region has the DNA TGTGCCAGCTCACCACCGGGAGGATTTCAAGAGACCCAGTACTTC. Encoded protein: CASSPPGGFQETQYF.